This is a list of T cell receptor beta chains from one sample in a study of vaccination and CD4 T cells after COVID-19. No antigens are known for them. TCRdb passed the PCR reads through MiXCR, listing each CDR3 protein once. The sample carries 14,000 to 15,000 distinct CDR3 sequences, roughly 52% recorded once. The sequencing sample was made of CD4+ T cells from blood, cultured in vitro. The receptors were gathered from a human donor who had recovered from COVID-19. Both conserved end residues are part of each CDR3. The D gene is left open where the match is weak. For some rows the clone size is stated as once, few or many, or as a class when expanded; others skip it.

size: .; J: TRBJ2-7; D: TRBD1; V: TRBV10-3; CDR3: CAISESQGGYEQYF; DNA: TGTGCCATCAGTGAATCACAGGGGGGTTACGAGCAGTACTTC
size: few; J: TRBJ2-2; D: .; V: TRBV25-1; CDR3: CASSKWGGTTNTGELFF; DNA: TGTGCCAGCAGTAAGTGGGGCGGGACAACGAACACCGGGGAGCTGTTTTTT
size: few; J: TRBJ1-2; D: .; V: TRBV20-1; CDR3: CSAKDPANYGYTF; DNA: TGCAGTGCTAAGGACCCAGCTAACTATGGCTACACCTTC
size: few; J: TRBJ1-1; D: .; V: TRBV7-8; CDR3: CASSLRQPNTEAFF; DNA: TGTGCCAGCAGCTTAAGGCAGCCGAACACTGAAGCTTTCTTT
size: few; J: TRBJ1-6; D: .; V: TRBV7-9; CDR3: CASSTALGPRGPLHF; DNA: TGTGCCAGCAGCACCGCACTGGGGCCACGGGGGCCCCTCCACTTT
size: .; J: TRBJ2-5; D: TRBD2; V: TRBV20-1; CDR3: CSAPPRLVRGAQYF; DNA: TGCAGTGCCCCCCCCCGACTAGTCCGGGGGGCCCAGTACTTC
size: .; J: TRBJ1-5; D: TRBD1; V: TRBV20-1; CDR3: CSAGKGTGEKQPQHF; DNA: TGCAGTGCTGGGAAAGGGACAGGGGAAAAACAGCCCCAGCATTTT
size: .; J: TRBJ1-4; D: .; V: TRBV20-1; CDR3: CSARDPFQGTNEKLFF; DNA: TGCAGTGCTAGAGACCCATTCCAAGGGACTAATGAAAAACTGTTTTTT
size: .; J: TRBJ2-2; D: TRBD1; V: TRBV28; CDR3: CASSSQGAGTGELFF; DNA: TGTGCCAGCAGTTCCCAGGGGGCTGGGACCGGGGAGCTGTTTTTT
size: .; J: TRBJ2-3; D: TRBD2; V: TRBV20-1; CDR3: CSARALEAGGYTDTQYF; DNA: TGCAGTGCTAGAGCGCTGGAAGCGGGAGGCTACACAGATACGCAGTATTTT
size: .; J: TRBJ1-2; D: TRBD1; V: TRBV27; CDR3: CASSSRDSSLYGYTF; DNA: TGTGCCAGCAGTTCCCGGGACAGCTCTCTCTATGGCTACACCTTC
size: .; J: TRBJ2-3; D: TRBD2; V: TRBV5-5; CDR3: CASSRRVAGGGADTQYF; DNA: TGTGCCAGCAGTCGACGGGTAGCGGGAGGTGGAGCAGATACGCAGTATTTT
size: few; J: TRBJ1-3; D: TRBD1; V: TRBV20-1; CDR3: CSAREGTGGNTIYF; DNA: TGCAGTGCTAGAGAGGGGACAGGTGGAAACACCATATATTTT
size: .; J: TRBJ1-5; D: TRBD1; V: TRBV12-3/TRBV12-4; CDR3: CASSPQTGGSQPQHF; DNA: TGTGCCAGCAGTCCCCAGACAGGGGGCAGTCAGCCCCAGCATTTT
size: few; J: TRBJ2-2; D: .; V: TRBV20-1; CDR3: CSARGPADGELFF; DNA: TGCAGTGCTAGAGGCCCCGCCGACGGGGAGCTGTTTTTT
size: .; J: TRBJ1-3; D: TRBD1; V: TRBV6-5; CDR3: CASSYNSWDRGAGNTIYF; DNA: TGTGCCAGCAGTTATAACTCCTGGGACAGGGGTGCTGGAAACACCATATATTTT
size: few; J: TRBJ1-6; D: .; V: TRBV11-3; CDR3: CASSLVGGPLHF; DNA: TGTGCCAGCAGCTTAGTTGGCGGCCCCCTCCACTTT
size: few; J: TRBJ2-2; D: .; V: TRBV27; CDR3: CASMASSAGYDTGELFF; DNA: TGTGCCAGCATGGCCTCTAGCGCAGGATACGACACCGGGGAGCTGTTTTTT
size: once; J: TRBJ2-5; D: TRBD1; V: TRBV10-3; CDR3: CASGTGTGINQETQYF; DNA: TGTGCCAGCGGGACCGGGACAGGGATTAACCAAGAGACCCAGTACTTC
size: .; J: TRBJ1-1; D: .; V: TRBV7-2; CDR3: CASSTKAGSSTEAFF; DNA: TGTGCCAGCAGCACAAAGGCAGGGAGTAGCACTGAAGCTTTCTTT
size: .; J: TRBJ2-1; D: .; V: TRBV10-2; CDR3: CASSEGSGVLNEQFF; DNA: TGCGCCAGCAGTGAAGGAAGCGGAGTCCTGAATGAGCAGTTCTTC
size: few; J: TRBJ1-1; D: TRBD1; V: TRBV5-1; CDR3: CASSLSVGQGATEAFF; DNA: TGCGCCAGCAGTCTTTCTGTGGGACAGGGGGCAACTGAAGCTTTCTTT
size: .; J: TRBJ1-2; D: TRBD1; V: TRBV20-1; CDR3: CSAPGTGAPKGYGYTF; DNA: TGCAGTGCTCCCGGGACAGGGGCTCCGAAGGGCTATGGCTACACCTTC
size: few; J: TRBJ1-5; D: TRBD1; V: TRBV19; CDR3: CASSLQGTGGFQPQHF; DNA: TGTGCCAGTAGTCTCCAAGGGACAGGGGGCTTTCAGCCCCAGCATTTT
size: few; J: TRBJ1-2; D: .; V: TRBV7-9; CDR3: CASILDVGSDNYGYTF; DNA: TGTGCCAGCATCCTAGACGTGGGGAGTGACAACTATGGCTACACCTTC
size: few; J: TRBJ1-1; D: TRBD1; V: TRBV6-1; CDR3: CASRDRDRTTEAFF; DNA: TGTGCCAGCAGAGACAGGGATAGGACCACTGAAGCTTTCTTT
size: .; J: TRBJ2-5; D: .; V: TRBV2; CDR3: CASSDSRAEETQYF; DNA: TGTGCCAGCAGTGACAGTCGGGCAGAAGAGACCCAGTACTTC
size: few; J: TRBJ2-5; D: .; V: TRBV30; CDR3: CAWSLLSGQGAQYF; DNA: TGTGCCTGGAGTCTTCTCAGCGGGCAAGGGGCCCAGTACTTC
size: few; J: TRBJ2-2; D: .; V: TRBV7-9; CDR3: CASSLAGADGELFF; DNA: TGTGCCAGCAGCTTAGCGGGAGCGGACGGGGAGCTGTTTTTT
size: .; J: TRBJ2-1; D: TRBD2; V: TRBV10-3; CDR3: CAISDGTRRTYDEQFF; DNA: TGTGCCATCAGTGACGGGACTAGACGAACCTACGATGAGCAGTTCTTC
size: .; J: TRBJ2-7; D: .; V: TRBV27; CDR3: CASSLIRDSVSYEQYF; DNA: TGTGCCAGCAGTTTAATCCGAGATTCTGTATCCTACGAGCAGTACTTC
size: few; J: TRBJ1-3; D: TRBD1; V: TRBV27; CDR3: CASSPDRASGNTIYF; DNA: TGTGCCAGCAGTCCCGACAGGGCCTCTGGAAACACCATATATTTT
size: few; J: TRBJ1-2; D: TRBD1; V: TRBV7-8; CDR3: CASSSRDRGGYTF; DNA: TGTGCCAGCAGCTCCCGGGACAGGGGGGGCTACACCTTC
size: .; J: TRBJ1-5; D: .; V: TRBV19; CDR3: CASRYGVDQPQHF; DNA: TGTGCCAGTAGGTACGGGGTGGATCAGCCCCAGCATTTT
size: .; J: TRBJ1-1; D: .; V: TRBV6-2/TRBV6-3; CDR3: CASSPHGGNTEAFF; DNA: TGTGCCAGCAGCCCTCATGGGGGGAACACTGAAGCTTTCTTT